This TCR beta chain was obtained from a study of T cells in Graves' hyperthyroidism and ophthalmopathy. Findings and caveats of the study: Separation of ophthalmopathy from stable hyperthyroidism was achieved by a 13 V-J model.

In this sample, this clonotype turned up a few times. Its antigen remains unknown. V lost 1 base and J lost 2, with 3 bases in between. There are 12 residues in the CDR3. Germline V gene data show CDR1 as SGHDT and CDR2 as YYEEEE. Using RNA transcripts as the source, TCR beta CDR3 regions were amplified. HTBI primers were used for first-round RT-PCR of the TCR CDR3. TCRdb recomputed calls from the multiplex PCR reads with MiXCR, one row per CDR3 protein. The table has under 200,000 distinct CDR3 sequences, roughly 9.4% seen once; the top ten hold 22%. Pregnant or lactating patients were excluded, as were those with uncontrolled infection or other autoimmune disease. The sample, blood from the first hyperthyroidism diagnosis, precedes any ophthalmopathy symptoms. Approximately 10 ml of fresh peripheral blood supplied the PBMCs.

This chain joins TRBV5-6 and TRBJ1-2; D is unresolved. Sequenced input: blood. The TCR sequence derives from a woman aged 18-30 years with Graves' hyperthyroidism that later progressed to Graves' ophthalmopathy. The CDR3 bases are TGTGCCAGCAGCTTGCCCAACTATGGCTACACCTTC. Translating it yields CASSLPNYGYTF.